This is a list of T cell receptor beta chains from one sample in a study of T cells in pancreatic ductal adenocarcinoma. The data were produced by immunoSEQ multiplex PCR, yet TCRdb's version contains in-frame clones alone and is incomplete. The sample holds just under 2,500 clones; less than 90% are singletons and the top ten take 6.5% to 7.5%. Sequenced material: pancreatic tumor tissue. Source of these receptors: a human donor with pancreatic ductal adenocarcinoma. CDR3s leave out the opening cysteine and the closing phenylalanine or tryptophan. D genes are given only for firm matches.

V: TRBV7-2
D: TRBD1
CDR3: ASSNRQGASGELF

V: TRBV7-2
D: TRBD1
CDR3: ASSLAWTGGVSPLH

V: TRBV19
D: NA
CDR3: ASSIDPALKVNTEAF

V: TRBV18
D: NA
CDR3: ASSPSPLRDSEAF

V: TRBV25-1
D: TRBD2
CDR3: ASRGTKGDPGELF

V: TRBV19
D: TRBD2
CDR3: ASSMGTSASTDTQY

V: TRBV7-9
D: NA
CDR3: ASSLEGSNQPQH

V: TRBV19
D: NA
CDR3: ASSIEETAFYGYT

V: TRBV5-4
D: TRBD1
CDR3: ASSADRVETQY

V: TRBV30
D: TRBD2
CDR3: AWSVGLAGGGEQF

V: TRBV12-5
D: NA
CDR3: ASGQGYGDEQF

V: TRBV28
D: TRBD1
CDR3: ASSLKGQMRPYEQY

V: TRBV6-5
D: TRBD2
CDR3: ASSASRGGQETQY

V: TRBV7-2
D: NA
CDR3: ASSPRGRNLDNIQY

V: TRBV30
D: TRBD1
CDR3: AWSVRQGVKDTQY

V: TRBV5-4
D: NA
CDR3: ASSLVQRLDEQY

V: TRBV7-6
D: NA
CDR3: ASSLGGPRTNTGELF

V: TRBV29-1
D: NA
CDR3: STTGSTGSDTQY

V: TRBV6-5
D: NA
CDR3: ASSYSAPGLLSEQY

V: TRBV19
D: TRBD1
CDR3: ASSHRTGGISYEQY

V: TRBV5-4
D: TRBD1
CDR3: ASSSTDRVNGYT

V: TRBV11-2
D: TRBD1
CDR3: ASSFGTGRYNEQF

V: TRBV6-6
D: TRBD1
CDR3: ASSLQGTENIQY

V: TRBV18
D: TRBD2
CDR3: ASSPWEGGYEQY

V: TRBV20-1
D: NA
CDR3: SAPWRGGYT

V: TRBV2
D: NA
CDR3: ASRANGAEAF

V: TRBV4-1
D: NA
CDR3: ASSLHPGYNSPLH

V: TRBV7-2
D: TRBD1
CDR3: ASSTGQIETQY

V: TRBV5-1
D: NA
CDR3: ASSIGQTETQY

V: TRBV9
D: TRBD2
CDR3: ASSWGLAVTDTQY

V: TRBV5-1
D: NA
CDR3: ASSLGQPVSYEQY

V: TRBV6-6
D: NA
CDR3: ASSPTGGDTEAF

V: TRBV18
D: NA
CDR3: ASSPGSLRETQY

V: TRBV19
D: TRBD1
CDR3: ASSGTGNTGELF

V: TRBV11-2
D: NA
CDR3: ASSANPGYEQY

V: TRBV5-1
D: TRBD1
CDR3: ASSVDRGGNEQF

V: TRBV7-9
D: NA
CDR3: ASSAVSHTYEQY

V: TRBV7-8
D: NA
CDR3: ASSFWEGMNTEAF

V: TRBV5-8
D: TRBD1
CDR3: ASSLEGQGNYNEQF

V: TRBV5-1
D: NA
CDR3: ASSGGGANEKLF

V: TRBV11-2
D: TRBD2
CDR3: ASSSQGLAGWQAEQY